Listed below are T cell receptor beta chains from one sample, sequenced in a study of cytomegalovirus exposure and HLA in healthy donors. The table came from immunoSEQ multiplex PCR; TCRdb's copy has only in-frame clones and leaves some out. The repertoire table contains 220,000 or so clones. The specimen was PBMCs. The receptors were sampled from a girl aged 2-9 years in good health and CMV-seropositive. Each CDR3 is given with its conserved first and last residue. The D gene is left open where the match is weak.

V gene: TRBV5-1; J gene: TRBJ2-7; D gene: .; CDR3 protein: CASSSLDRGAGVNYEQYF; CDR3 DNA: TGCGCCAGCAGCTCACTCGACAGGGGTGCGGGAGTGAACTACGAGCAGTACTTC
V gene: TRBV5-1; J gene: TRBJ2-1; D gene: TRBD1; CDR3 protein: CASSHPGQGPYNEQFF; CDR3 DNA: TGCGCCAGCAGCCACCCGGGACAGGGACCCTACAATGAGCAGTTCTTC
V gene: TRBV5-6; J gene: TRBJ1-2; D gene: .; CDR3 protein: CASSLWRTGQVGGYTF; CDR3 DNA: TGTGCCAGCAGCTTGTGGCGAACAGGGCAAGTCGGCGGCTACACCTTC
V gene: TRBV5-4; J gene: TRBJ2-7; D gene: TRBD1; CDR3 protein: CASSLVGTAYEQYF; CDR3 DNA: TGTGCCAGCAGCTTGGTAGGGACAGCCTACGAGCAGTACTTC
V gene: TRBV10-3; J gene: TRBJ2-7; D gene: .; CDR3 protein: CAISPQGVEQYF; CDR3 DNA: TGTGCCATCAGTCCCCAGGGCGTCGAGCAGTACTTC
V gene: TRBV28; J gene: TRBJ1-2; D gene: .; CDR3 protein: CASRPPTRAHYYGYTF; CDR3 DNA: TGTGCCAGCAGACCCCCAACGAGGGCCCATTACTATGGCTACACCTTC
V gene: TRBV19; J gene: TRBJ2-7; D gene: TRBD2; CDR3 protein: CASSSWTSREQYF; CDR3 DNA: TGTGCCAGTAGTTCCTGGACTAGCAGGGAGCAGTACTTC
V gene: TRBV27; J gene: TRBJ2-7; D gene: .; CDR3 protein: CASSLAPRHYEQYF; CDR3 DNA: TGTGCCAGCAGTTTGGCCCCACGCCATTACGAGCAGTACTTC
V gene: TRBV7-9; J gene: TRBJ2-5; D gene: TRBD2; CDR3 protein: CASSQRYLAGQKETQYF; CDR3 DNA: TGTGCCAGCAGCCAGAGGTACCTAGCGGGTCAAAAAGAGACCCAGTACTTC
V gene: TRBV28; J gene: TRBJ1-2; D gene: TRBD1; CDR3 protein: CASSGPGQTPYGYTF; CDR3 DNA: TGTGCCAGCAGTGGGCCGGGACAGACTCCTTATGGCTACACCTTC
V gene: TRBV5-6; J gene: TRBJ1-1; D gene: TRBD1; CDR3 protein: CASSPRTGGSGTEAFF; CDR3 DNA: TGTGCCAGCAGCCCTCGGACAGGGGGCTCTGGCACTGAAGCTTTCTTT
V gene: TRBV19; J gene: TRBJ1-5; D gene: .; CDR3 protein: CASSIQPRDNQPQHF; CDR3 DNA: TGTGCCAGTAGTATACAGCCCAGGGACAATCAGCCCCAGCATTTT